A single sample gave rise to the 20 T cell receptor beta chains below, sequenced in a study of identical twins. TCRdb recomputed calls from the 5' RACE reads with MiXCR, one row per CDR3 protein. The repertoire includes 750,000 to 950,000 distinct CDR3 sequences, 9% to 15% of them detected once, and 1.5% to 2% sits in the top ten. This sample also belongs to another study, concerning yellow fever vaccine responses in identical twins.

The sample comprised PBMCs. These TCRs come from a woman aged 18-29 years in good health.

As for this clonotype: This may come from a read error, since a much larger clone is one base off. J is TRBJ2-2 and V is TRBV12-3 or TRBV12-4, with 13 positions matching TRBD2. This CDR3 has 15 amino acids. CDR3: CASSPGLAGTGGLFF. As DNA, the CDR3 is TGTGCCAGCAGTCCGGGACTAGCGGGAACCGGGGGGCTGTTTTTT.

The chain carries TRBV19 and TRBJ2-2; no firm D call. Germline values: CDR1 LNHDA, CDR2 SQIVND (reference sequence). V was cut by 3 bases and J by 1 base, with 6 bases left in between. The CDR3 covers 14 residues. The DNA for the CDR3 is TGTGCCAGTAGTATCCCCCAGAACACCGGGGAGCTGTTTTTT. As protein: CASSIPQNTGELFF.

With regard to this clonotype: This may be a read error, as it is one base from a much larger clone. This chain links TRBV28 with TRBJ2-1; 9 bases line up with TRBD2. V shed 8 bases and J 4 bases; nucleotides not matched to a gene: 3. Germline CDR1 MDHEN, CDR2 SYDVKM. The CDR3 is made up of 13 amino acids. CDR3 protein: CASALAGYNEQFF. In DNA form, the CDR3 reads TGTGCCAGCGCCCTAGCGGGGTACAATGAGCAGTTCTTC.

This clonotype was detected ten times or more. The rearrangement links TRBV20-1 to TRBJ1-1; D gene uncertain. With 5 bases removed from V and 1 base from J, the gap between germline ends came to 5 bases. CDR1 is DFQATT, CDR2 SNEGSKA, per germline (reference sequence). CDR3 length: 11 residues. CDR3 protein: CSAHENTEAFF. The CDR3 region has the DNA TGCAGTGCTCACGAGAACACTGAAGCTTTCTTT.

This clonotype has ten or more counts. J is TRBJ1-5 and V is TRBV4-1; D is ambiguous. The CDR3 is made up of 13 amino acids. Germline V gene sequence: CDR1 MGHRA, CDR2 YSYEKL. V dropped 5 bases and J dropped 5 bases, with 10 bases sitting between them. CDR3 coding DNA: TGCGCCAGCAGCGGAAAGGAGTATCAGCCCCAGCATTTT. It encodes CASSGKEYQPQHF.

The chain couples TRBV20-1 to TRBJ2-7, with 8 positions matching TRBD1. V shed 3 bases, J shed 3 bases, and the junction held 13 bases outside the gene matches. Germline V gene lookup returns CDR1 DFQATT and CDR2 SNEGSKA (reference sequence). CDR3 length: 16 amino acids. CDR3 sequence reads: CSAREGTGRILYEQYF. Here the CDR3 DNA reads TGCAGTGCTAGGGAGGGGACAGGACGAATCCTCTACGAGCAGTACTTC.

This sequence joins TRBV20-1 and TRBJ2-7; perhaps TRBD2 as D (5 bases). Germline loops: CDR1 DFQATT, CDR2 SNEGSKA (reference sequence). The V end lost 1 base, the J end lost 0 bases, and 13 bases lay between the germline ends. CDR3 length equals 15 residues. In nucleotides, the CDR3 is TGCAGTGCTAGAGTAGACGGGGAGAGCTCCTACGAGCAGTACTTC. Amino acid sequence: CSARVDGESSYEQYF.

V gene TRBV5-1 combines with J gene TRBJ2-2; 7 bases are shared with TRBD2. Germline V lookup: CDR1 SGHRS, CDR2 YFSETQ. The CDR3 has 15 residues. V dropped 3 bases and J dropped 5; count of bases not matched to a gene: 7. The CDR3 spells CASSSAGEVTGELFF. DNA of the CDR3: TGCGCCAGCAGCTCGGCGGGGGAGGTGACCGGGGAGCTGTTTTTT.

This clonotype was seen at least ten times. The V and J genes are TRBV20-1 and TRBJ2-5; D remains unclear. This CDR3 region has 12 residues. Germline values: CDR1 DFQATT, CDR2 SNEGSKA (reference sequence). With 0 bases removed from V and 9 bases from J, the gap between germline ends came to 11 bases. The CDR3 DNA reads TGCAGTGCTAGAGACACCGAGATCTCCCAGTACTTC. As protein: CSARDTEISQYF.

This clonotype was found a few times. The CDR3 sequence: CASSYGGQNSPLHF. In DNA form, the CDR3 reads TGTGCCAGCAGTTACGGGGGTCAAAATTCACCCCTCCACTTT. The V and J genes are TRBV6-5 and TRBJ1-6, with D maybe TRBD1 (5 bases). Germline V lookup: CDR1 MNHEY, CDR2 SVGAGI. Trimming stripped 2 bases from V and 7 bases from J, with 9 bases between. This CDR3 is built from 14 residues.

Many counts were recorded for this clonotype. The chain combines TRBV6-5 with TRBJ2-1, with D unresolved. Per germline, CDR1 MNHEY and CDR2 SVGAGI. The CDR3 consists of 13 residues. Trimming left V 0 bases short and J 0 bases short, with 0 bases between. CDR3 sequence reads: CASSYSSYNEQFF. As DNA, the CDR3 is TGTGCCAGCAGTTACTCCTCCTACAATGAGCAGTTCTTC.

This clonotype came up a few times. The chain combines TRBV5-1 with TRBJ2-5; D is perhaps TRBD1 or TRBD2 (7 bases each). This CDR3 spans 18 amino acids. Trimming removed 7 bases at V and 5 bases at J, with 30 bases between. Germline-derived CDR1 and CDR2 are SGHRS and YFSETQ. The CDR3 protein is CASRPRGGIPRDGETQYF. The CDR3 DNA is TGCGCCAGCCGACCCAGGGGGGGTATCCCCAGGGATGGGGAGACCCAGTACTTC.

This clonotype occurred many times. This sequence joins TRBV12-3 or TRBV12-4 and TRBJ1-1; D unresolved. The CDR3 contains 12 residues. Trimming left V 3 bases short and J 11 bases short, with 13 bases between. CDR3 protein: CASSLPLGKAFF. The CDR3 DNA reads TGTGCCAGCAGTTTGCCCCTGGGGAAGGCTTTCTTT.

V gene TRBV5-1 combines with J gene TRBJ2-4; possibly TRBD1 for D (6 bases). Trimming removed 4 bases at V and 3 bases at J, with 20 bases between. The CDR3 spans 17 residues. The germline gives CDR1 SGHRS, CDR2 YFSETQ. CDR3 sequence (DNA): TGCGCCAGCAGCGCCGAAGGGGCAGGGGTGAGCAAAAACATTCAGTACTTC. Translation gives CASSAEGAGVSKNIQYF.

This clonotype was recorded many times. The V and J genes are TRBV7-3 and TRBJ2-2; the match to TRBD2 covers 12 bases. Germline CDR1 is SGHTA and CDR2 is FQGTGA. Trimming cost V 4 bases and J 4 bases; bases outside gene matches: 4. The CDR3 sequence is 16 residues long. Here the CDR3 DNA reads TGTGCCAGCAGCTACGGACTAGCGGGATCCACCGGGGAGCTGTTTTTT. Translating gives CASSYGLAGSTGELFF.

With regard to this clonotype: An end of the junction differs from the germline gene, which may be a read error. V usage is TRBV28 and J usage is TRBJ2-1, with 7 bases fitting TRBD1. CDR1 MDHEN and CDR2 SYDVKM come from the germline V gene. CDR3 size: 16 residues. CDR3 bases: TGTGCCAGCAGCCCCGACAGGGTACGAAGGTACAATGGGCAGTTCTTC. Its translation is CASSPDRVRRYNGQFF.

The sample holds a few counts of this clonotype. The chain has TRBV28 and TRBJ2-3, with D unclear. Germline CDR1 and CDR2: MDHEN and SYDVKM. This CDR3 region has 14 residues. Trimming cost V 3 bases and J 2 bases, with 9 bases left between them. CDR3 in amino acids: CASSLSQFTDTQYF. DNA for the CDR3: TGTGCCAGCAGTTTGAGCCAGTTCACAGATACGCAGTATTTT.

This clonotype was seen at least ten times. The V gene is TRBV20-1, the J gene TRBJ2-7; TRBD1 aligns across 8 bases. The CDR3 has 14 amino acids. The J segment lost 7 bases and the V segment lost 1 base, leaving 9 bases of the junction unmatched. Germline CDR1 is DFQATT and CDR2 is SNEGSKA (reference sequence). The CDR3 region has the DNA TGCAGTGCTAGAGCCGCAGGGACAGGACGTGAGCAGTACTTC. It codes for CSARAAGTGREQYF.

The chain is built from TRBV9 and TRBJ2-1; D is uncertain. Germline V lookup: CDR1 SGDLS, CDR2 YYNGEE. The V end was cut by 8 bases, the J end by 0 bases, with 24 bases between. The CDR3 runs to 18 residues. CDR3 coding DNA: TGTGCCAGACCACCTGGCCATCTGACCGAAAGCTCCTACAATGAGCAGTTCTTC. As protein: CARPPGHLTESSYNEQFF. Together with reference TRBV9 and TRBJ2-1, the CDR3 gives the full variable domain: DSGVTQTPKHLITATGQRVTLRCSPRSGDLSVYWYQQSLDQGLQFLIQYYNGEERAKGNILERFSAQQFPDLHSELNLSSLELGDSALYFCARPPGHLTESSYNEQFFGPGTRLTVL.

The chain joins TRBV12-3 or TRBV12-4 to TRBJ1-6, with no clear D. Trimming stripped 8 bases from V and 7 bases from J, with 9 bases between. This CDR3 has 12 amino acids. CDR3 sequence (DNA): TGTGCCAGCCGCAATTACAATTCACCCCTCCACTTT. Protein: CASRNYNSPLHF.